This T cell receptor (beta chain) was recovered during a study of blood T cells in healthy people across ages. Study-wide results and caveats: Unknown CMV status may confound age-related changes in expanded clones. Roughly linear declines in TCR beta diversity per million T cells occurred with age. Samples with more naive T cells showed higher observed beta diversity.

The CDR3 is 15 residues long. V lost 4 bases to trimming and J lost 8 bases, with 20 bases between them. Germline V CDR1 and CDR2: SGHTA, FQGNSA. This clonotype came up a few times. Its target is not known. With a J-beta primer mix and a sample-barcoded 5' primer, a second PCR ran about 7 to 12 cycles. TCRdb analysed the 5' RACE reads with MiXCR anew, one entry per CDR3 protein. Of 1.8 million or so distinct CDR3 sequences in the sample, 39% are singletons; the top ten hold 20% to 25%. The genes are TRBV7-2 and TRBJ1-2; D perhaps matches TRBD1 (5 bases). Source material: blood. This receptor was taken from a human donor in good health. The CDR3 region has the DNA TGTGCCAGCAGCTCCTCGGCCTTCTGGGGGGAAGGCTACACCTTC. Translating gives CASSSSAFWGEGYTF.